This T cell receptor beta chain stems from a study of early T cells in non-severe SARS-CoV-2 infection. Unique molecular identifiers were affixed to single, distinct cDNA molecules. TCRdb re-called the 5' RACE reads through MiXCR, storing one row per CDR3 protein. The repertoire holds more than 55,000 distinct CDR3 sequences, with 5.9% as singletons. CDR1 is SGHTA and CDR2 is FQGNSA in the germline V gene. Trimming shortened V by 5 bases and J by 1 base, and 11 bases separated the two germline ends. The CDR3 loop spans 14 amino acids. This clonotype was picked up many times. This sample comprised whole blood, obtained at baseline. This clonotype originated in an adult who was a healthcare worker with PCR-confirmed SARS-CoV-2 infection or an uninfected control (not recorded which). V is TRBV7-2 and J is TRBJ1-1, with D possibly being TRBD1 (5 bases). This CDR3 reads CASSTGRENTEAFF. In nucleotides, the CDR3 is TGTGCCAGCAGCACGGGACGGGAGAACACTGAAGCTTTCTTT.